The 11 T cell receptor beta chains given below trace back to one sample, sequenced in a study of T cell repertoires in cytomegalovirus infection (dated by TCRdb to between 2018 and 2020). The run used an Illumina HiSeq 1500. TCRdb passed the public sequencing reads through fastp at Q25 and MiXCR, retaining productive beta sequences. Rows are unified per CDR3 protein, each entry keeping the most common DNA and genes. This sample is represented by under 800,000 distinct CDR3 sequences; approximately 25% of them were singletons. The ten largest make up roughly 8% of the sample. Sequenced input: CD8+ T cells from PBMCs. These TCRs come from a human donor in good health (CMV status not recorded). Some clones in this sample may be carry-over from other donors' samples.

J is TRBJ2-7 and V is TRBV2; D gene unclear. This CDR3 contains 11 residues. Per the germline V gene, CDR1 is SNHLY and CDR2 is FYNNEI. V lost 3 bases, J lost 3 bases, and 3 bases lay in between. The DNA of the CDR3 is TGTGCCAGCAGTGAGGACTACGAGCAGTACTTC. Amino acids: CASSEDYEQYF.

The J gene is TRBJ2-1, the V gene TRBV5-1; TRBD2 might be the D (6 bases). CDR3 length: 16 amino acids. Trimming pared 0 bases from V and 6 bases from J, leaving 16 bases between. Germline loops: CDR1 SGHRS, CDR2 YFSETQ. The CDR3 reads CASSLAAGKRSNEQFF. CDR3 bases: TGCGCCAGCAGCTTGGCCGCGGGGAAGAGGTCCAATGAGCAGTTCTTC.

This clonotype was counted only a few times. Since a much larger clone is just one base distant, this may be a read error. The chain combines TRBV7-6 with TRBJ2-7, with 7 bases matching TRBD2. The CDR3 spans 15 residues. In germline, CDR1 is SGHVS, CDR2 FNYEAQ. The CDR3 DNA reads TGTGTCAGCAGCTTAAGACTAGCAAGCACCTACGAGCAGTACTTC. This gives the protein CVSSLRLASTYEQYF.

The V call is TRBV4-1, the J call TRBJ2-3, with a tentative D call TRBD1 (5 bases). CDR1 and CDR2 from the germline V gene are MGHRA and YSYEKL. V was cut by 5 bases and J by 2 bases, with 20 bases left in between. The CDR3 loop spans 17 amino acids. This CDR3 is CASSSTPRAPDTDTQYF. CDR3 DNA: TGCGCCAGCAGCTCAACACCCAGGGCGCCTGACACAGATACGCAGTATTTT.

The chain employs TRBV28 and TRBJ1-1; no reliable D call. The CDR3 spans 14 residues. V was trimmed by 4 bases and J by 4 bases, leaving 13 bases between them. Per germline, CDR1 MDHEN and CDR2 SYDVKM. The CDR3 DNA is TGTGCCAGCAGTTCTCTGGGGATCGGCACTGAAGCTTTCTTT. The encoded protein is CASSSLGIGTEAFF.

In this sample, this clonotype turned up many times. This chain uses TRBV6-1 with TRBJ2-3; possibly TRBD1 for D (6 bases). There are 13 residues in the CDR3. Germline loops: CDR1 MNHNS, CDR2 SASEGT. Trimming stripped 6 bases from V and 4 bases from J, with 11 bases between. The CDR3 DNA sequence: TGTGCCAGCAGCCCTAACAGGGCAGATACGCAGTATTTT. Its translation: CASSPNRADTQYF.

The chain is built from TRBV28 and TRBJ2-3, with D maybe TRBD1 (5 bases). Trimming pared 5 bases from V and 2 bases from J, leaving 14 bases between. Germline V gene data show CDR1 as MDHEN and CDR2 as SYDVKM. There are 15 residues in the CDR3. CDR3 coding DNA: TGTGCCAGCAGTGTCGCGGACACCGCCACAGATACGCAGTATTTT. Amino acid sequence: CASSVADTATDTQYF.

This chain joins TRBV5-4 and TRBJ2-7, with D perhaps matching TRBD1 (5 bases). Germline V lookup: CDR1 SGHNT, CDR2 YYREEE (reference sequence). The V end was cut by 5 bases, the J end by 0 bases, with 15 bases between. The CDR3 has 15 residues. The CDR3 nucleotides read TGTGCCAGCAGTTTCGGACACGAGAGCTCCTACGAGCAGTACTTC. Translated, it gives CASSFGHESSYEQYF.

The gene calls are TRBV2 and TRBJ2-1; D is perhaps TRBD1 (5 bases). V was cut by 7 bases and J by 5 bases, with 21 bases left in between. The CDR3 extends over 16 amino acids. From germline, CDR1 is SNHLY and CDR2 FYNNEI. The CDR3 loop reads CASTRETATLNNEQFF. Here the CDR3 DNA reads TGTGCCAGCACCCGAGAGACAGCTACCCTTAACAATGAGCAGTTCTTC.

On this clonotype: A much larger clonotype is one base distant, so this may be a read error. This chain uses TRBV11-3 with TRBJ2-1, with 12 nucleotides matching TRBD1. The V gene's germline CDR1 is SGHNT and CDR2 YENEEA. V shed 0 bases, J shed 10 bases, and the junction held 4 bases outside the gene matches. This CDR3 spans 15 amino acids. CDR3 in DNA: TGTGCCAGCAGCTTAGACGGGACAGGGGGCAAAGAGCAGTTCTTC. Residues: CASSLDGTGGKEQFF.

The rearrangement links TRBV20-1 to TRBJ1-2; 7 nucleotides line up with TRBD1. Trimming took 6 bases from V and 5 from J; bases not matched to a gene: 18. The CDR3 covers 16 residues. From germline, CDR1 is DFQATT and CDR2 SNEGSKA (reference sequence). CDR3 amino acids: CSAFPFTGEPEYGYTF. CDR3 nucleotide sequence: TGCAGTGCCTTCCCCTTTACAGGGGAGCCCGAATATGGCTACACCTTC.